This T cell receptor (beta chain) originates from a study of blood T cell repertoires in COVID-19. Study-wide context: Whether acute or convalescent, the COVID-19 samples came from the United States, Italy and Spain. Sample material is recorded as cDNA or gDNA derived from T cells, B-cell-depleted T cells, or PBMCs.

Original data processing: Estimation of nucleated cell counts relied on the amplification of reference gene primers. Method: immunoSEQ multiplex PCR; TCRdb's copy keeps in-frame clones and lacks some. The V and J calls and clone size were taken over from that table, and D and trimming were inferred from the DNA. The sample lists a few hundred thousand clones, roughly 90% occurring once. This clone was found once. A case of COVID-19 had been met by exposed participants within 2 weeks before study entry. The J segment lost 3 bases and the V segment lost 3 bases, leaving 2 bases of the junction unmatched. The CDR3 contains 13 residues. Germline assignment: CDR1 SGHRS and CDR2 YFSETQ.

This chain links TRBV5-1 with TRBJ1-1, with 7 bases matching TRBD1. The sequencing input was PBMCs or T cells enriched from blood (not recorded which). The sequence was obtained from a man aged 30 to 45 who had been exposed to COVID-19. The CDR3 is CASSSQGYTEAFF. Written as DNA, the CDR3 is TGCGCCAGCAGCTCACAGGGGTACACTGAAGCTTTCTTT.